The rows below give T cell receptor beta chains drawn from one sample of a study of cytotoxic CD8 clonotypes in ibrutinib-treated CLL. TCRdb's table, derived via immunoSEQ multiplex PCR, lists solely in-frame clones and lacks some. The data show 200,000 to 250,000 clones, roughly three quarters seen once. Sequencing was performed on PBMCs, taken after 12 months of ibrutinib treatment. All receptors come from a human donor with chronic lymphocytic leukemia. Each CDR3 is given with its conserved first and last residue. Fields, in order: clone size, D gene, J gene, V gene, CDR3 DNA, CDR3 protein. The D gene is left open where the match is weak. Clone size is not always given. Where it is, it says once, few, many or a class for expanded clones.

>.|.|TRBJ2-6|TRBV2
TGTGCCAGCAGTGAAATTCTGTCTGGGGCCAACGTCCTGACTTTC
CASSEILSGANVLTF
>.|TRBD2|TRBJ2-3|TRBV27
TGTGCCAGCAGCCTGGGACTAGCGGGAGATACGCAGTATTTT
CASSLGLAGDTQYF
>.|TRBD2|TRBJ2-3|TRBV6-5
TGTGCCAGCAGTTGGCGGGGGGCCTCAGATACGCAGTATTTT
CASSWRGASDTQYF
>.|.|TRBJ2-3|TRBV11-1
TGTGCCAGCAGCTTAGGCGGAACCGGCACAGATACGCAGTATTTT
CASSLGGTGTDTQYF
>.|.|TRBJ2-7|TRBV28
TGTGCCAGCAGTTTAGTGGGGGATGTGAGAGAGCAGTACTTC
CASSLVGDVREQYF
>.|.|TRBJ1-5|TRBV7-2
TGTGCCAGCAGCTCAACAGGCTATCAGCCCCAGCATTTT
CASSSTGYQPQHF
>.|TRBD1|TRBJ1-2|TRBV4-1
TGCGCCAGCAGCCCCCAGGGGGGGAGCTATGGCTACACCTTC
CASSPQGGSYGYTF
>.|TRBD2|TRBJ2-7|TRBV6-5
TGTGCCAGCAGTTACTCTGCGGGAGGGACCTACGAGCAGTACTTC
CASSYSAGGTYEQYF
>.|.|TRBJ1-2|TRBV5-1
TGCGCCAGCAGCTTGGCCAGGGTCTTGGATGGCTACACCTTC
CASSLARVLDGYTF
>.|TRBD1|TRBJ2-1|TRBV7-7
TGTGCTAGCAGTCAAGGGGGCAGTGAGCAGTTCTTC
CASSQGGSEQFF
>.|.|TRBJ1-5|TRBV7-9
TGTGCCAGCAGCCGTCAGGGCCAGGGCGGCAATCAGCCCCAGCATTTT
CASSRQGQGGNQPQHF
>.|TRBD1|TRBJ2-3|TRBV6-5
TGTGCCAGCAGTTACGGGGGGGGACAGGGGACAGATACGCAGTATTTT
CASSYGGGQGTDTQYF
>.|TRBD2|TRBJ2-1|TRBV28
TGTGCCAGCAGTGAGGGACTAGCGGACCCAGTAGGAGAGCAGTTCTTC
CASSEGLADPVGEQFF
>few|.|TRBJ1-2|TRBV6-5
TGTGCCAGCAAAATCGACAGAGACTATGGCTACACCTTC
CASKIDRDYGYTF
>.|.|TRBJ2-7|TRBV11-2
TGTGCCAGCAGCTTAGGATCGGGACACAACACTTACTACGAGCAGTACTTC
CASSLGSGHNTYYEQYF
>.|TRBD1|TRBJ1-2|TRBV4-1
TGCGCCAGCAGCCTAAGAACAGGGGAATGGGTAAACTATGGCTACACCTTC
CASSLRTGEWVNYGYTF
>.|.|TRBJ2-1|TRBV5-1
TGCGCCAGCAGCTTGGCAGTCGCACTTACCTTTTCCTCCTACAATGAGCAGTTCTTC
CASSLAVALTFSSYNEQFF
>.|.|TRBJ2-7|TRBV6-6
TGTGCCAGCAGACCCGGCGGCAGCCCCTACGAGCAGTACTTC
CASRPGGSPYEQYF
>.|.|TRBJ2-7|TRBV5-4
TGTGCCAGCACCTCCCCAGGGAGGAACGAGCAGTACTTC
CASTSPGRNEQYF
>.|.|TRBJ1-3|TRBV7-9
TGTGCCAGCAGCTTGATGGGAAACACCATATATTTT
CASSLMGNTIYF
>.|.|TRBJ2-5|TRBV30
TGTGCCTGGAGTCCCGACAGCCAAGAGACCCAGTACTTC
CAWSPDSQETQYF
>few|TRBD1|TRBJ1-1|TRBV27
TGTGCCAGCAGCCAGACAGGGTGGGGGTTATTCACTGAAGCTTTCTTT
CASSQTGWGLFTEAFF
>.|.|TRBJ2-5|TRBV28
TGTGCCAGCATGTCGCAGCAAGAGACCCAGTACTTC
CASMSQQETQYF
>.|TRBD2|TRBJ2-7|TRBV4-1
TGCGCCAGCAGCCAAACTAGCGGTTCCTACGAGCAGTACTTC
CASSQTSGSYEQYF
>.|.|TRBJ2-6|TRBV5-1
TGCGCCAGCACGGGTTTTGAGGCCAACGTCCTGACTTTC
CASTGFEANVLTF
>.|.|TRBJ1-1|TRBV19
TGTGCCAGTAATCCAATTTGGACAGAAGGGACTGAAGCTTTCTTT
CASNPIWTEGTEAFF
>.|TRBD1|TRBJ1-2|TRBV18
TGTGCCAGCTCACCATCTGACCTCCGGGACAGGGGAGGCTATGGCTACACCTTC
CASSPSDLRDRGGYGYTF
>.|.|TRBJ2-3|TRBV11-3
TGTGCCAGCAGCTTGTTGGCGGGATCCACAGATACGCAGTATTTT
CASSLLAGSTDTQYF
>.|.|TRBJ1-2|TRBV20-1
TGCAGTGCTAGAGGGGACTATGGCTACACCTTC
CSARGDYGYTF
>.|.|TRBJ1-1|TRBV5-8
TGTGCCAGCAGCCGGGAGGAAAGGACTGAAGCTTTCTTT
CASSREERTEAFF
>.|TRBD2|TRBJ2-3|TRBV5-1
TGCGCCAGCAGCTTCGTCGGACTAGCGGGCCCGAGGAGTGATACGCAGTATTTT
CASSFVGLAGPRSDTQYF
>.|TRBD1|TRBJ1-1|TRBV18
TGTGCCAGCTCACTGACAGGGACTAACACTGAAGCTTTCTTT
CASSLTGTNTEAFF
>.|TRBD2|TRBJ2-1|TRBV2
TGTGCCAGCAGTGTGGGGCTGGGGACTAGCGGGAGACAGTTCTTC
CASSVGLGTSGRQFF
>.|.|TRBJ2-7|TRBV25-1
TGTGCCAGCAGTGAAATAGAGGTCTCGGAACACGAGCAGTACTTC
CASSEIEVSEHEQYF
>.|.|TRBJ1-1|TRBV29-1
TGCAGCGTTGTGGGGCAGGGATACACTGAAGCTTTCTTT
CSVVGQGYTEAFF
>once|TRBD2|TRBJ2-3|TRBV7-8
TGTGCCAGCAGCCCGGGACTAGCGGGACCACTTGGAGATACGCAGTATTTT
CASSPGLAGPLGDTQYF
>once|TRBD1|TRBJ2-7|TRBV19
TGTGCCAGTAGCGGGACAGGGTTCGAGCAGTACTTC
CASSGTGFEQYF
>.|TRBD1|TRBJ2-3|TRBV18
TGTGCCAGCTCTCCCCCTGACAGGGACAGACAGGCAGATACGCAGTATTTT
CASSPPDRDRQADTQYF
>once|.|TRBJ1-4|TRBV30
TGTGCCTGGAGTTCCCAGCGTAATGAAAAACTGTTTTTT
CAWSSQRNEKLFF
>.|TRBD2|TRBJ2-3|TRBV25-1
TGTGCCAGCAGTGAAGCGGGAGGAGGCACAGATACGCAGTATTTT
CASSEAGGGTDTQYF
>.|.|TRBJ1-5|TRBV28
TGTGCCAGCAGTTCGGGCGGGGGGCGAGGGCAGCCCCAGCATTTT
CASSSGGGRGQPQHF
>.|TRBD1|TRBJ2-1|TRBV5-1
TGCGCCAGCAGCTCCGGACAGGGGGCGCTGGATGAGCAGTTCTTC
CASSSGQGALDEQFF
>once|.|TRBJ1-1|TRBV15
TGTGCCACCAGCAGAGTCGGTGAGAACACTGAAGCTTTCTTT
CATSRVGENTEAFF
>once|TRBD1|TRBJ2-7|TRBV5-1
TGCGCCAGCAGCCTCGGACAGGGGGTCTACGAGCAGTACTTC
CASSLGQGVYEQYF
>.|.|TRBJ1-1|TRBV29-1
TGCAGCGTTGAACTCTGGAAAAACACTGAAGCTTTCTTT
CSVELWKNTEAFF
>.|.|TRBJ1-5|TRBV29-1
TGCAGCGTTGTCGGGGTGGCGGGCCAGCCCCAGCATTTT
CSVVGVAGQPQHF
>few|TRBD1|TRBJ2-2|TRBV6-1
TGTGCCAGCAGGAGAATGACAGGGGGAGCCGGGGAGCTGTTTTTT
CASRRMTGGAGELFF
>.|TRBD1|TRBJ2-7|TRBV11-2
TGTGCCAGCAGCTTCCGGGACAGAGGCTCCTACGAGCAGTACTTC
CASSFRDRGSYEQYF
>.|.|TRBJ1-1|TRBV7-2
TGTGCCAGCAGCTTAGACCAGAACACTGAAGCTTTCTTT
CASSLDQNTEAFF
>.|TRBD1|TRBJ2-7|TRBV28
TGTGCCAGCACCATAATGGGGACAGGGGGGTTGTACGAGCAGTACTTC
CASTIMGTGGLYEQYF
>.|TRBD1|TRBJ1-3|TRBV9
TGTGCCAGCAGCTTTCCCAGGACAGGGCACTCTGGAAACACCATATATTTT
CASSFPRTGHSGNTIYF
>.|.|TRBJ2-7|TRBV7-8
TGTGCCAGCAGCTTATACAGGGAATACTACGAGCAGTACTTC
CASSLYREYYEQYF
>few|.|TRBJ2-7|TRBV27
TGTGCCAGCAGTCCTGGGACCGAGCAGTACTTC
CASSPGTEQYF
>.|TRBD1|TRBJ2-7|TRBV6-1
TGTGCCAGCAGTGAAGGTGGCAGGGGGTGGTACGAGCAGTACTTC
CASSEGGRGWYEQYF
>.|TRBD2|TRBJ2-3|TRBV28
TGTGCCAGCAGTCGAGGGACTACGACCACAGATACGCAGTATTTT
CASSRGTTTTDTQYF
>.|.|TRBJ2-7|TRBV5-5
TGTGCCAGCAGCGCGGGACTTGGGAATAGCTACGAGCAGTACTTC
CASSAGLGNSYEQYF
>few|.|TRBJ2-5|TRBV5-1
TGCGCCAGCAGCTTGTACGGGGGTGGAGCGACCCAGTACTTC
CASSLYGGGATQYF
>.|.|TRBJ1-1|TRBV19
TGTGCCAGTAGTCCGCGTGGTCAGGGGACTGAAGCTTTCTTT
CASSPRGQGTEAFF
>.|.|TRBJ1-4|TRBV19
TGTGCCAGTAGACCACAGGAGACTAATGAAAAACTGTTTTTT
CASRPQETNEKLFF